The 28 T cell receptor beta chains given below trace back to one sample, sequenced in a study of OX40 agonist ivuxolimab in advanced cancers. This table comes from immunoSEQ multiplex PCR, and its TCRdb copy is limited to in-frame clones, with some not included. Among approximately 74,000 clones listed, roughly 91% were seen once. This specimen was CD4+ or CD8+ T cells sorted from blood, taken in a trial of the OX40 agonist ivuxolimab. The receptors here all came from an adult with an advanced solid tumor such as melanoma, head and neck, liver or kidney cancer.

The chain combines TRBV6-1 with TRBJ1-6; TRBD1 matches 11 bases. There are 16 residues in the CDR3. Germline lookup yields CDR1 MNHNS and CDR2 SASEGT. The V segment lost 1 base and the J segment 9 bases; nucleotides outside the gene matches: 5. The CDR3: CASSEVWTGGRSPLHF. DNA of the CDR3: TGTGCCAGCAGTGAAGTTTGGACAGGGGGCCGTTCACCCCTCCACTTT.

The rearrangement joins TRBV11-2 to TRBJ2-7; 14 bases are a match to TRBD2. With V trimmed by 11 bases and J by 7 bases, 16 bases remained unmatched. Per germline, CDR1 SGHAT and CDR2 FQNNGV. The CDR3 covers 16 residues. The CDR3 DNA is TGTGCCGGCTTGAGACTAGCGGGAGGGCCAGGAGGAGAGCAGTACTTC. Translating it yields CAGLRLAGGPGGEQYF. The full variable domain, with the rest looked up from reference TRBV11-2 and TRBJ2-7, is EAGVAQSPRYKIIEKRQSVAFWCNPISGHATLYWYQQILGQGPKLLIQFQNNGVVDDSQLPKDRFSAERLKGVDSTLKIQPAKLEDSAVYLCAGLRLAGGPGGEQYFGPGTRLTVT.

The genes are TRBV28 and TRBJ2-3; D uncertain. Per the germline V gene, CDR1 is MDHEN and CDR2 is SYDVKM. The CDR3 is made up of 11 amino acids. Trimming shortened V by 5 bases and J by 5 bases, and 5 bases separated the two germline ends. DNA for the CDR3: TGTGCCAGCAGTACCCTAGATACGCAGTATTTT. Its protein product is CASSTLDTQYF.

This clone has only a few counts. The rearrangement uses TRBV9 and TRBJ2-3; TRBD2 aligns across 7 bases. Germline CDR1 reads SGDLS; CDR2 reads YYNGEE. V was clipped by 6 bases and J by 2 bases; unmatched bases: 12. CDR3 length: 16 amino acids. The CDR3 bases are TGTGCCAGCACCGAGGGGAGGGCCCTTTCCACAGATACGCAGTATTTT. Translation: CASTEGRALSTDTQYF.

The gene calls are TRBV7-9 and TRBJ2-7, with 8 bases aligning to TRBD1. This CDR3 is built from 13 residues. The junction had 6 bases not matched to a gene; V was cut back by 5 bases and J by 6 bases. The germline V gene has CDR1 SEHNR and CDR2 FQNEAQ (reference sequence). Here the CDR3 reads CASSPTGGSEQYF. The CDR3 region has the DNA TGTGCCAGCAGCCCCACAGGGGGTTCCGAGCAGTACTTC.

The V call is TRBV19, the J call TRBJ2-2; tentatively, D is TRBD1 or TRBD2 (5 bases each). Germline values: CDR1 LNHDA, CDR2 SQIVND (reference sequence). The CDR3 length is 16 residues. V shed 9 bases and J shed 1 base, with 18 bases lying between them. The CDR3 bases are TGTGCCAGCCAGAGCCCAGGGACGGAGAACACCGGGGAGCTGTTTTTT. This encodes CASQSPGTENTGELFF. Filled out from reference TRBV19 and TRBJ2-2, the complete variable domain reads DGGITQSPKYLFRKEGQNVTLSCEQNLNHDAMYWYRQDPGQGLRLIYYSQIVNDFQKGDIAEGYSVSREKKESFPLTVTSAQKNPTAFYLCASQSPGTENTGELFFGEGSRLTVL.

This chain connects TRBV7-2 to TRBJ2-7; D remains ambiguous. The CDR3 length is 13 residues. CDR1 SGHTA and CDR2 FQGNSA come from the germline V gene. V gave up 1 base and J gave up 3 bases, with 7 bases separating them. CDR3 protein: CASSLGRLYEQYF. The CDR3 nucleotides read TGTGCCAGCAGCTTAGGCAGACTCTACGAGCAGTACTTC.

The V gene is TRBV28, the J gene TRBJ2-2; 8 bases agree with TRBD1. The CDR3 consists of 18 residues. The J segment lost 1 base and the V segment lost 6 bases, leaving 13 bases of the junction unmatched. CDR1 and CDR2 (germline): MDHEN, SYDVKM. The CDR3 protein is CASSDWGKGTGNTGELFF. CDR3 DNA: TGTGCCAGCAGCGATTGGGGGAAAGGGACAGGGAACACCGGGGAGCTGTTTTTT.

The V and J genes are TRBV4-1 and TRBJ2-3; 8 positions match TRBD1. V lost 4 bases and J lost 5; bases outside the gene matches: 11. Germline V gene sequence: CDR1 MGHRA, CDR2 YSYEKL. The CDR3 sequence is 16 residues long. CDR3 sequence (DNA): TGCGCCAGCAGCCCCTCTTTAGGACAGGGCTTAGATACGCAGTATTTT. Its protein product is CASSPSLGQGLDTQYF.

The CDR3 is CASSRQGAGTEAFF. CDR3 bases: TGCGCCAGCAGCCGACAGGGGGCAGGCACTGAAGCTTTCTTT. The genes are TRBV5-1 and TRBJ1-1; 10 positions agree with TRBD1. Germline V gives CDR1 SGHRS, CDR2 YFSETQ. CDR3 length equals 14 residues. The ends lost 4 bases at V and 4 bases at J; junction bases unmatched: 4.

This clone was detected once. The chain links TRBV11-2 to TRBJ2-1, with 12 bases lining up with TRBD2. Germline V gene sequence: CDR1 SGHAT, CDR2 FQNNGV. The length of the CDR3 is 18 residues. V trimming: 4 bases; J trimming: 7 bases; junction bases outside the gene matches: 14. The CDR3 spells CASSSYGASGRVENEQFF. The CDR3 region has the DNA TGTGCCAGCAGCTCGTATGGGGCTAGCGGGAGGGTTGAGAATGAGCAGTTCTTC.

This sequence joins TRBV9 and TRBJ2-7; 10 bases are a match to TRBD1. Unmatched junction bases numbered 8, after V lost 0 bases and J lost 5 bases. This CDR3 is built from 16 residues. Germline V CDR1 and CDR2: SGDLS, YYNGEE. DNA of the CDR3: TGTGCCAGCAGCGTAGCACCGGACAGGGGGAACGACGAGCAGTACTTC. It specifies CASSVAPDRGNDEQYF.

This sequence joins TRBV5-1 and TRBJ1-1, with D hard to call. The CDR3 consists of 14 residues. CDR1 is SGHRS, CDR2 YFSETQ, per germline. Trimming left V 1 base short and J 1 base short, with 8 bases between. CDR3 bases: TGCGCCAGCAGCTTGTGGCAGCGGAACACTGAAGCTTTCTTT. This sequence encodes CASSLWQRNTEAFF.

The chain uses TRBV7-2 and TRBJ2-3; TRBD2 might be the D (5 bases). CDR3 length: 19 residues. Trimming took 5 bases from V and 4 from J, leaving 28 bases between them. Germline V gene sequence: CDR1 SGHTA, CDR2 FQGNSA. CDR3 sequence: CASSQTSYGPKRFADTQYF. CDR3 nucleotide sequence: TGTGCCAGCAGCCAAACGTCTTATGGGCCCAAGCGGTTCGCAGATACGCAGTATTTT.

This chain links TRBV11-2 with TRBJ2-5; D remains ambiguous. The CDR3 sequence is 13 residues long. The V end lost 6 bases, the J end lost 3 bases, and 11 bases lay between the germline ends. The germline CDR1 and CDR2 sequences are SGHAT and FQNNGV. The DNA of the CDR3 is TGTGCCAGCAGGAACCCGTTGGAAGAGACCCAGTACTTC. Amino acid sequence: CASRNPLEETQYF.

The chain has TRBV9 and TRBJ1-1; D not resolved. Trimming stripped 0 bases from V and 3 bases from J, with 15 bases between. The V gene's germline CDR1 is SGDLS and CDR2 YYNGEE. The CDR3 has 16 amino acids. The CDR3 DNA reads as TGTGCCAGCAGCGTAGGAGGGATCCCCTCCTACACTGAAGCTTTCTTT. Encoded protein: CASSVGGIPSYTEAFF.

V usage is TRBV5-4 and J usage is TRBJ2-7, with TRBD1 identical over 11 bases. The CDR3 is 15 residues long. The germline gives CDR1 SGHNT, CDR2 YYREEE (reference sequence). V gave up 4 bases and J gave up 2 bases; unmatched junction bases: 5. CDR3 nucleotide sequence: TGTGCCAGCAGCCGGGGACAGGGGGAGCCCTACGAGCAGTACTTC. Translation gives CASSRGQGEPYEQYF. Full variable domain (missing parts from reference TRBV5-4 and TRBJ2-7): ETGVTQSPTHLIKTRGQQVTLRCSSQSGHNTVSWYQQALGQGPQFIFQYYREEENGRGNFPPRFSGLQFPNYSSELNVNALELDDSALYLCASSRGQGEPYEQYFGPGTRLTVT.

The chain recombines TRBV7-2 with TRBJ1-3; D gene ambiguous. V lost 1 base to trimming and J lost 1 base, with 11 bases between them. The germline gives CDR1 SGHTA, CDR2 FQGNSA. This CDR3 is 16 amino acids long. The CDR3 loop reads CASSLGEAKSGNTIYF. For the CDR3, the DNA is TGTGCCAGCAGCTTAGGGGAAGCGAAATCTGGAAACACCATATATTTT.

The rearrangement uses TRBV6-1 and TRBJ2-2; unclear D gene. CDR3 length: 14 residues. Germline CDR1 reads MNHNS; CDR2 reads SASEGT. V was shortened by 6 bases and J by 5 bases, with 13 bases between the two germline ends. Here the CDR3 reads CASSPYRDTGELFF. The CDR3 nucleotides are TGTGCCAGCAGCCCGTACAGAGATACCGGGGAGCTGTTTTTT.

The count of this clone is one. The chain is built from TRBV7-9 and TRBJ2-2; no clear D gene. The CDR3 is made up of 14 amino acids. Deletions cut 0 bases from V and 5 bases from J, with 7 bases between. Per germline, CDR1 SEHNR and CDR2 FQNEAQ (reference sequence). The CDR3 here is CASSLASGTGELFF. In DNA, the CDR3 is TGTGCCAGCAGCTTAGCATCAGGAACCGGGGAGCTGTTTTTT.

This chain joins TRBV13 and TRBJ2-2, with 7 bases fitting TRBD2. There are 15 residues in the CDR3. The germline V gene encodes CDR1 PRHDT and CDR2 FYEKMQ (reference sequence). J lost 5 bases, V lost 8 bases, and 11 bases had no gene match. CDR3 bases: TGTGCCAGCCGTGTGGGGCGGGAGAAGACCGGGGAGCTGTTTTTT. This codes for CASRVGREKTGELFF. Full variable domain (remainder filled in from reference TRBV13 and TRBJ2-2): AAGVIQSPRHLIKEKRETATLKCYPIPRHDTVYWYQQGPGQDPQFLISFYEKMQSDKGSIPDRFSAQQFSDYHSELNMSSLELGDSALYFCASRVGREKTGELFFGEGSRLTVL.

V is TRBV5-5 and J is TRBJ2-1; 8 bases fit TRBD2. The CDR3 has 16 amino acids. Per the germline V gene, CDR1 is SGHKS and CDR2 is YYEKEE (reference sequence). Trimming took 3 bases from V and 0 from J; bases not matched to a gene: 5. The CDR3, as DNA: TGTGCCAGCAGCTGGGAGGCGGGGGGCTCCTACAATGAGCAGTTCTTC. Translation gives CASSWEAGGSYNEQFF.

The chain is built from TRBV27 and TRBJ2-1; D may be TRBD1 or TRBD2 (5 bases each). This CDR3 spans 18 amino acids. Between the trimmed V and J ends, which lost 0 bases and 2 bases, there was a span of 17 bases. Germline values: CDR1 MNHEY, CDR2 SMNVEV (reference sequence). The DNA of the CDR3 is TGTGCCAGCAGTTTATCCTGGCAGGGAGCCGGCACCTACAATGAGCAGTTCTTC. It yields the protein CASSLSWQGAGTYNEQFF.

The chain uses TRBV5-1 and TRBJ2-1; D unresolved. In germline, CDR1 is SGHRS, CDR2 YFSETQ. Trimming removed 0 bases at V and 7 bases at J, with 11 bases between. CDR3 length: 14 residues. CDR3 region: CASSLGAKGNEQFF. The DNA of the CDR3 is TGCGCCAGCAGCTTGGGCGCCAAAGGGAATGAGCAGTTCTTC.

V usage is TRBV7-2 and J usage is TRBJ1-4, with TRBD1 matching 7 bases. CDR3 length equals 15 residues. Germline CDR1 reads SGHTA; CDR2 reads FQGNSA. J was trimmed by 3 bases and V by 1 base; bases with no gene match: 2. CDR3 amino acids: CASSLVGTANEKLFF. The CDR3 region has the DNA TGTGCCAGCAGCTTAGTTGGGACAGCTAATGAAAAACTGTTTTTT.

V usage is TRBV2 and J usage is TRBJ1-2, with a weak D call TRBD1 (5 bases). The V end was cut by 7 bases, the J end by 8 bases, with 20 bases between. CDR1 is SNHLY and CDR2 is FYNNEI in the germline V gene. The CDR3 contains 14 residues. CDR3 sequence reads: CASTPKTMGLGYTF. The CDR3 DNA is TGTGCCAGCACCCCGAAGACGATGGGGCTCGGCTACACCTTC.

The rearrangement uses TRBV30 and TRBJ2-5; 10 bases line up with TRBD2. The CDR3 has 15 residues. In germline, CDR1 is GTSNPN, CDR2 SVGIG (reference sequence). With V trimmed by 2 bases and J by 4 bases, 7 bases remained unmatched. In DNA form, the CDR3 reads TGTGCCTGGAGTTTTCAAGCGGGAGGGGGAGAGACCCAGTACTTC. Protein: CAWSFQAGGGETQYF.

V is TRBV23-1 and J is TRBJ2-7; D uncertain. TRBV23-1 is labeled an ORF, and its function is uncertain. Trimming shortened V by 0 bases and J by 1 base, and 13 bases separated the two germline ends. The CDR3 is made up of 16 amino acids. CDR3 sequence: CASSQSPLSFSYEQYF. The CDR3 region has the DNA TGCGCCAGCAGTCAATCTCCGCTCTCGTTTTCCTACGAGCAGTACTTC.